The clone carrying this TCR beta chain occurred a few times. Together with a sample-barcoded 5' primer, a J-beta primer mix was included in a second PCR lasting roughly 6 to 12 cycles. TCRdb re-called the 5' RACE reads through MiXCR, storing one row per CDR3 protein. Found here are approximately 1.5 million distinct CDR3 sequences, about 31% of them singletons; the top ten hold about 11%. V was cut by 5 bases and J by 0 bases, with 14 bases left in between. Germline CDR1 is LNHNV and CDR2 is YYDKDF (reference sequence). This CDR3 has 16 amino acids. The data were obtained in a study of blood T cells in healthy people across ages. RNA extraction gave at least 5.5 micrograms of total RNA per sample.

This chain links TRBV15 with TRBJ2-1, with D possibly being TRBD2 (5 bases). The sequence was obtained from a woman aged 25 to 39 in good health. The sequencing input was blood. Here the CDR3 reads CATSRDVGSSYNEQFF. CDR3 bases: TGTGCCACCAGCCGTGACGTGGGGAGCTCCTACAATGAGCAGTTCTTC.